The 20 T cell receptor beta chains below come from one sample, sequenced in a study of blood T cell repertoires in COVID-19. Data came from immunoSEQ multiplex PCR; TCRdb stores just in-frame clones and leaves some out. The sample includes tens of thousands of clones, around 80% of them seen just once. Material: peripheral blood. These receptors originate from a woman of 80 years or more with acute or convalescent COVID-19.

J is TRBJ1-5 and V is TRBV6-5; D remains ambiguous. This CDR3 has 13 amino acids. V lost 6 bases and J 5 bases, leaving 11 bases between the germline ends. CDR1 is MNHEY, CDR2 SVGAGI, per germline. CDR3 amino acids: CASRGGVYQPQHF. The CDR3 DNA sequence: TGTGCCAGCAGGGGCGGGGTCTATCAGCCCCAGCATTTT.

The rearrangement uses TRBV4-1 and TRBJ1-2; 8 bases are a match to TRBD1. The CDR3 length is 21 residues. With 1 base clipped from V and 0 bases from J, the junction kept 19 bases outside the gene matches. Germline-derived CDR1 and CDR2 are MGHRA and YSYEKL. Here the CDR3 reads CASSQAEVKQGGWSPNYGYTF. The DNA of the CDR3 is TGCGCCAGCAGCCAAGCCGAAGTTAAACAGGGGGGATGGAGTCCTAACTATGGCTACACCTTC.

V is TRBV5-5 and J is TRBJ2-3, with 9 bases that match TRBD1. There are 14 residues in the CDR3. V shed 4 bases, J shed 6 bases, and the junction held 6 bases outside the gene matches. Germline lookup yields CDR1 SGHKS and CDR2 YYEKEE (reference sequence). The CDR3 bases are TGTGCCAGCAGCCCGGGACAGGGTGGGGATACGCAGTATTTT. Amino acids: CASSPGQGGDTQYF.

V and J are TRBV15 and TRBJ2-5; the D is unclear. The V gene lost 1 base and the J gene lost 4 bases, with 10 bases spanning the gap. Looked up from germline, CDR1 is LNHNV and CDR2 is YYDKDF (reference sequence). The CDR3 covers 14 residues. CDR3 sequence: CATSRGAEGETQYF. The CDR3 DNA reads TGTGCCACCAGCAGAGGGGCTGAAGGAGAGACCCAGTACTTC.

This clone has a single count. The chain joins TRBV6-5 to TRBJ2-2; D is perhaps TRBD2 (7 bases). CDR1 MNHEY and CDR2 SVGAGI come from the germline V gene. V dropped 9 bases and J dropped 4 bases, with 15 bases sitting between them. This CDR3 contains 14 residues. CDR3 bases: TGTGCCAGTCTGTGGGCGGGGGCCACCGGGGAGCTGTTTTTT. Protein sequence: CASLWAGATGELFF.

There are a few counts of this clone. The CDR3 DNA is TGTGCCAGCAGCAGACAAGGCGAATTCTCTGGAAACACCATATATTTT. Its protein product is CASSRQGEFSGNTIYF. The chain employs TRBV11-1 and TRBJ1-3; D call uncertain. Trimming removed 5 bases from V and 0 bases from J, with 14 bases in between. In germline, CDR1 is SGHAT, CDR2 FQDESV (reference sequence). The CDR3 sequence is 16 residues long.

J is TRBJ2-1 and V is TRBV5-4; 12 bases are a match to TRBD2. The CDR3 is made up of 16 amino acids. With V trimmed by 4 bases and J by 6 bases, 8 bases remained unmatched. Germline assignment: CDR1 SGHNT and CDR2 YYREEE (reference sequence). CDR3 residues: CASSRGSSGGVNEQFF. DNA of the CDR3: TGTGCCAGCAGCCGGGGCTCTAGCGGGGGGGTCAATGAGCAGTTCTTC.

The chain recombines TRBV19 with TRBJ2-5; D is perhaps TRBD2 (6 bases). Germline V gene data show CDR1 as LNHDA and CDR2 as SQIVND (reference sequence). The CDR3 is 13 residues long. V lost 6 bases, J lost 5 bases, and 13 bases lay in between. The CDR3 sequence: CASSSGGYETQYF. CDR3 nucleotides: TGTGCCAGTAGCAGCGGAGGGTATGAGACCCAGTACTTC.

In this sample, this clone turned up a few times. V usage is TRBV19 and J usage is TRBJ2-3; possible D gene TRBD1, 5 bases. The CDR3 loop spans 15 amino acids. Deletions cut 6 bases from V and 2 bases from J, with 15 bases between. Germline V gene lookup returns CDR1 LNHDA and CDR2 SQIVND (reference sequence). The CDR3 sequence: CASSPPGYSTDTQYF. The DNA of the CDR3 is TGTGCCAGTAGCCCCCCAGGGTACTCCACAGATACGCAGTATTTT.

This chain links TRBV7-9 with TRBJ2-5, with D possibly TRBD1 on 6 matching bases. The CDR3 has 15 residues. V dropped 0 bases and J dropped 4 bases, with 12 bases sitting between them. Germline CDR1 and CDR2: SEHNR and FQNEAQ (reference sequence). CDR3 residues: CASSLALGAGETQYF. CDR3 DNA sequence: TGTGCCAGCAGCTTAGCGCTGGGGGCGGGAGAGACCCAGTACTTC.

The V call is TRBV6-5, the J call TRBJ2-7; TRBD1 aligns across 9 bases. The V and J ends lost 6 bases and 4 bases, in that order; junction bases with no gene match: 10. The length of the CDR3 is 15 residues. CDR1 MNHEY and CDR2 SVGAGI come from the germline V gene. The CDR3: CASRGLTGGGYEQYF. The CDR3 region has the DNA TGTGCCAGCAGGGGTTTGACAGGGGGTGGATACGAGCAGTACTTC.

This clone has just a few counts. The chain has TRBV3-1 (or the pseudogene TRBV3-2) and TRBJ1-1, with a possible D match to TRBD1 (5 bases). The CDR3 is 13 residues long. Per germline, CDR1 LGHDT and CDR2 YNNKEL (reference sequence). V was clipped by 3 bases and J by 6 bases, with 11 bases between them. CDR3 region: CASSHRGKSEAFF. In nucleotides, the CDR3 is TGTGCCAGCAGCCATCGGGGGAAGTCTGAAGCTTTCTTT.

This clone was recorded a few times. This rearrangement joins TRBV25-1 to TRBJ1-3; 8 nucleotides align to TRBD1. Germline V CDR1 and CDR2: MGHDK, SYGVNS. The V and J ends lost 1 base and 3 bases, in that order; junction bases with no gene match: 5. The CDR3 consists of 16 residues. CDR3 coding DNA: TGTGCCAGCAGTGAATCCGGACAGGGTCGTGGAAACACCATATATTTT. Encoded protein: CASSESGQGRGNTIYF.

The chain links TRBV4-2 to TRBJ1-3; D is perhaps TRBD1 (6 bases). CDR1 and CDR2 from the germline V gene are LGHNA and YNFKEQ. CDR3 length: 16 amino acids. Trimming took off 3 bases at V and 1 base at J, with 13 bases between the two ends. CDR3 sequence: CASSQGIQGSGNTIYF. The CDR3 DNA reads as TGTGCCAGCAGCCAGGGAATACAGGGTTCTGGAAACACCATATATTTT.

The table lists this clone with many counts. The CDR3 DNA sequence: TGTGCCAGCTCACCCCGGACAGGGCTTATGGACACTGAAGCTTTCTTT. It specifies CASSPRTGLMDTEAFF. The chain employs TRBV18 and TRBJ1-1; TRBD1 aligns across 8 bases. Germline V gives CDR1 KGHSH, CDR2 LQKENI. Trimming took 3 bases from V and 3 from J; bases not matched to a gene: 9. This CDR3 spans 16 amino acids.

The chain is built from TRBV6-5 and TRBJ1-5, with D possibly being TRBD1 (6 bases). There are 15 residues in the CDR3. Trimming removed 6 bases at V and 1 base at J, with 13 bases between. Germline V gives CDR1 MNHEY, CDR2 SVGAGI. CDR3 region: CASSALGQSNQPQHF. The CDR3 region has the DNA TGTGCCAGCAGCGCCCTTGGACAGAGCAATCAGCCCCAGCATTTT.

The count of this clone is one. The sample has other DNA sequences that encode this CDR3 too. J is TRBJ2-1 and V is TRBV5-4; the match to TRBD2 covers 15 bases. The CDR3 runs 15 residues. Germline CDR1 reads SGHNT; CDR2 reads YYREEE (reference sequence). Trimming cost V 4 bases and J 7 bases; bases outside gene matches: 3. The CDR3 region has the DNA TGTGCCAGCAGCCCTGGGACTAGCGGGGGGAATGAGCAGTTCTTC. This gives the protein CASSPGTSGGNEQFF.

The chain joins TRBV6-5 to TRBJ2-2; D unresolved. The germline gives CDR1 MNHEY, CDR2 SVGAGI. The V end was cut by 8 bases, the J end by 5 bases, with 9 bases between. The CDR3 contains 12 residues. The CDR3 here is CASETLTGELFF. In DNA, the CDR3 is TGTGCCAGCGAGACTTTAACCGGGGAGCTGTTTTTT.

The rearrangement links TRBV6-5 to TRBJ1-6; D is unclear. The CDR3 is made up of 15 amino acids. V lost 8 bases to trimming and J lost 2 bases, with 13 bases between them. From germline, CDR1 is MNHEY and CDR2 SVGAGI. The CDR3 spells CASRLRETYNSPLHF. The CDR3 DNA reads as TGTGCCAGCCGCTTGAGGGAAACCTATAATTCACCCCTCCACTTT.

The V gene is TRBV11-3, the J gene TRBJ2-2, with a weak D call TRBD1 (6 bases). The germline CDR1 and CDR2 sequences are SGHNT and YENEEA. The V end was cut by 3 bases, the J end by 2 bases, with 10 bases between. The CDR3 runs 15 residues. The chain's CDR3 is CASSLWTDNTGELFF. The CDR3 coding sequence is TGTGCCAGCAGCTTGTGGACAGATAACACCGGGGAGCTGTTTTTT.